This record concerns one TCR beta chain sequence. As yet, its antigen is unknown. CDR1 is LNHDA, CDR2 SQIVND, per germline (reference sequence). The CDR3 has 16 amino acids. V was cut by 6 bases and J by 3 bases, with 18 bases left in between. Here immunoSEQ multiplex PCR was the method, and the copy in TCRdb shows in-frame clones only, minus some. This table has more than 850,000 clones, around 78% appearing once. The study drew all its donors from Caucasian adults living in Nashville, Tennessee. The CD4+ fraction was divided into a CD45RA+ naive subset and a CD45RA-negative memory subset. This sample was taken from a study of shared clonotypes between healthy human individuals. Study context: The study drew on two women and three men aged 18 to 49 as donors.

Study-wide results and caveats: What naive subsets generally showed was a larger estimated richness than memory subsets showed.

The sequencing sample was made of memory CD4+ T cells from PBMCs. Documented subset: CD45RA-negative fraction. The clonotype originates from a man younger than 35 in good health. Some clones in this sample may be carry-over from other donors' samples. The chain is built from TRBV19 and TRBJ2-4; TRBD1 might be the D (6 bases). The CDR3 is CASSSSRDNHKNIQYF. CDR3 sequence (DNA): TGTGCCAGTAGCAGCAGCCGGGACAACCACAAAAACATTCAGTACTTC.